This note documents a single T cell receptor beta chain sequence. Its specificity is unknown. The data were taken from a study of T cell responses to AZD1222 COVID-19 vaccine. Some clones are missing from TCRdb's copy, which holds only in-frame ones; the method was immunoSEQ multiplex PCR. The repertoire includes tens of thousands of clones, 80% to 95% of them detected once, and roughly 3.1% sits in the top ten. It was second doses at about 4 or about 12 weeks that were pooled. This CDR3 comprises 14 residues. In germline, CDR1 is PRHDT, CDR2 FYEKMQ (reference sequence). The trim removed 4 bases at V and 7 bases at J, leaving 7 bases unmatched. Findings and caveats of the study: The donor cohort was predominantly white British with a female majority, and clonal diversity may have been underestimated.

The gene calls are TRBV13 and TRBJ2-7, with 10 bases matching TRBD2. This clonotype originated in an adult who received the AZD1222 COVID-19 vaccine. Sample: peripheral blood, taken 28 days after the second AZD1222 dose. The chain's CDR3 is CASSSTSGVGEQYF. CDR3 bases: TGTGCCAGCAGCTCAACTAGCGGGGTGGGAGAGCAGTACTTC.